These 19 T cell receptor beta chains share one sample of origin, sequenced in a study of T cells in Graves' hyperthyroidism and ophthalmopathy. There were TCR beta CDR3 regions amplified from RNA transcripts. The TCR CDR3 first-round RT-PCR relied on the HTBI primer set. TCRdb re-called the multiplex PCR reads through MiXCR, storing one row per CDR3 protein. The repertoire holds 480,000 or so distinct CDR3 sequences, with 40% to 50% as singletons. The specimen sequenced was peripheral blood or thyroid tissue (not recorded which). These receptors originate from an adult woman with Graves' disease, either hyperthyroidism or ophthalmopathy (not recorded which).

The chain employs TRBV19 and TRBJ2-2; maybe TRBD2 (6 bases). Germline V lookup: CDR1 LNHDA, CDR2 SQIVND (reference sequence). CDR3 length equals 15 residues. V lost 3 bases to trimming and J lost 5 bases, with 13 bases between them. The CDR3 coding sequence is TGTGCCAGTAGTATCGGGACTCGGAGGACCGGGGAGCTGTTTTTT. Its protein is CASSIGTRRTGELFF. The complete variable domain, with remaining parts taken from reference TRBV19 and TRBJ2-2, reads DGGITQSPKYLFRKEGQNVTLSCEQNLNHDAMYWYRQDPGQGLRLIYYSQIVNDFQKGDIAEGYSVSREKKESFPLTVTSAQKNPTAFYLCASSIGTRRTGELFFGEGSRLTVL.

On this clonotype itself: A junction end diverges from the germline sequence, so it may reflect a read error. This chain uses TRBV7-7 with TRBJ2-5; unclear D gene. Germline V lookup: CDR1 SSHAT, CDR2 FNYEAQ (reference sequence). The CDR3 covers 13 residues. The CDR3 DNA follows: TGTGCTAGCAGCTTGTTGGAGAAGGAGACCCAGTACTTC. Its protein is CASSLLEKETQYF.

V is TRBV5-1 and J is TRBJ2-5, with 9 bases matching TRBD1. The CDR3 sequence is 15 residues long. J lost 11 bases, V lost 4 bases, and 15 bases had no gene match. Germline V gives CDR1 SGHRS, CDR2 YFSETQ. CDR3 residues: CASSMGQGSTDTQYF. The DNA of the CDR3 is TGCGCCAGCAGCATGGGACAGGGCAGCACAGATACGCAGTACTTC.

This clonotype appeared many times. This rearrangement joins TRBV4-3 to TRBJ1-2; no clear D gene. Germline V CDR1 and CDR2: LGHNA, YSLEER. Deletions cut 0 bases from V and 4 bases from J, with 12 bases between. The CDR3 is 15 residues long. In DNA form, the CDR3 reads TGCGCCAGCAGCCAAGAGGGCAGTGCAGCCTATGGCTACACCTTC. This gives the protein CASSQEGSAAYGYTF.

Ten or more counts support this clonotype. The chain links TRBV2 to TRBJ2-7; 8 bases are a match to TRBD2. Losses at the gene ends were 7 bases for V and 1 base for J; bases not matched to a gene: 3. CDR3 length equals 13 residues. Looked up from germline, CDR1 is SNHLY and CDR2 is FYNNEI. CDR3 nucleotides: TGTGCCAGCACCGGACTAGCTTCCTACGAGCAGTACTTC. Its translation is CASTGLASYEQYF.

Worth noting for this clonotype: An end of the junction does not agree with germline; a read error may underlie this. The chain carries TRBV6-1 and TRBJ2-2; D is unclear. CDR3 size: 14 residues. Per the germline V gene, CDR1 is MNHNS and CDR2 is SASEGT. The CDR3 region is CASSFLGNTEELFF. CDR3 bases: TGTGCCAGCAGTTTTTTAGGGAACACCGAGGAGCTGTTTTTT.

This sequence joins TRBV12-3 or TRBV12-4 and TRBJ1-2; 8 bases match TRBD1. V was clipped by 2 bases and J by 0 bases; unmatched bases: 5. This CDR3 is 16 amino acids long. CDR3 sequence reads: CASSLYGQGANYGYTF. DNA of the CDR3: TGTGCCAGCAGTTTATATGGACAGGGTGCTAACTATGGCTACACCTTC.

This clonotype showed up just once. The V and J genes are TRBV10-3 and TRBJ2-5, with 8 bases lining up with TRBD1. The germline CDR1 and CDR2 sequences are ENHRY and SYGVKD. Losses at the gene ends were 11 bases for V and 2 bases for J; bases not matched to a gene: 4. This CDR3 comprises 12 residues. In DNA form, the CDR3 reads TGTGCCTCCGGGGACAGGCAAGAGACCCAGTACTTC. Its protein product is CASGDRQETQYF.

This clonotype was detected once. The chain links TRBV9 to TRBJ2-7; possible D gene TRBD1, 6 bases. Germline lookup yields CDR1 SGDLS and CDR2 YYNGEE. The CDR3 loop spans 15 amino acids. V lost 4 bases and J 0 bases, leaving 14 bases between the germline ends. CDR3 DNA sequence: TGTGCCAGCAGCCTTTATCAGGGGACCTCCTACGAGCAGTACTTC. It specifies CASSLYQGTSYEQYF.

The V and J genes are TRBV10-3 and TRBJ1-5; 10 bases line up with TRBD1. This CDR3 is 15 amino acids long. With V trimmed by 10 bases and J by 6 bases, 12 bases remained unmatched. CDR1 and CDR2 from the germline V gene are ENHRY and SYGVKD. In DNA, the CDR3 is TGTGCCAGCAGACCCGGGACAGGGGTCGGTCAGCCCCAGCATTTT. Translating it yields CASRPGTGVGQPQHF.

This clonotype was counted between two and nine times. V and J are TRBV10-3 and TRBJ1-1; the D is unclear. Per germline, CDR1 ENHRY and CDR2 SYGVKD. The V end was cut by 4 bases, the J end by 5 bases, with 8 bases between. This CDR3 comprises 12 residues. The CDR3 protein is CAISVGGTEAFF. In nucleotides, the CDR3 is TGTGCCATCAGTGTGGGAGGGACTGAAGCTTTCTTT.

The V call is TRBV7-2, the J call TRBJ1-2, with D unresolved. Germline values: CDR1 SGHTA, CDR2 FQGNSA. This CDR3 spans 11 amino acids. V was pared by 11 bases and J by 4 bases, with 11 bases between. The CDR3 protein is CAGTAFYGYTF. The CDR3 DNA follows: TGTGCCGGCACGGCATTCTATGGCTACACCTTC.

This clonotype was recorded at least ten times. The gene calls are TRBV12-3 or TRBV12-4 and TRBJ2-3; no firm D call. Trimming pared 7 bases from V and 11 bases from J, leaving 16 bases between. The CDR3 consists of 12 residues. CDR3 amino acids: CASITLQGVQYF. CDR3 in DNA: TGTGCCAGCATCACGTTACAAGGTGTGCAGTATTTT.

This clonotype was picked up many times. The chain is built from TRBV19 and TRBJ1-5; the match to TRBD1 covers 7 bases. The trim removed 10 bases at V and 6 bases at J, leaving 12 bases unmatched. CDR1 and CDR2 (germline): LNHDA, SQIVND (reference sequence). The CDR3 is made up of 14 amino acids. The CDR3 spells CATGGQAGSQPQHF. CDR3 nucleotides: TGTGCCACAGGAGGACAGGCCGGTAGTCAGCCCCAGCATTTT.

This clonotype showed up just a few times. The rearrangement joins TRBV2 to TRBJ2-5; D gene uncertain. TRBJ2-1 matches the DNA end more closely, so the J call is doubtful. The CDR3 spans 13 residues. In germline, CDR1 is SNHLY, CDR2 FYNNEI. CDR3 sequence (DNA): TGTGCCAGCAGTGAAGAATCGGGCGGTGAGCAGTTCTTC. Protein product: CASSEESGGEQFF.

Note on this clonotype: A much larger clone is a single base away; this may be a read error. The chain recombines TRBV10-1 with TRBJ2-7; D is ambiguous. This CDR3 is built from 13 residues. CDR1 is WNHNN and CDR2 is SYGVQD in the germline V gene (reference sequence). V dropped 7 bases and J dropped 3 bases, with 13 bases sitting between them. CDR3 region: CASNRGMVYEQYF. CDR3 sequence (DNA): TGCGCCAGCAACCGAGGCATGGTCTACGAGCAGTACTTC.

To note about this clonotype: A read error is likely, as this CDR3 ends without the conserved phenylalanine or tryptophan. The limits of the CDR3 on the DNA are not certain, so only TCRdb's listed CDR3 is given. This CDR3 reads CASSPRTVNYGYTFGS. V is TRBV19 and J is TRBJ2-5. Germline V gene data show CDR1 as LNHDA and CDR2 as SQIVND (reference sequence). The CDR3 numbers 16 amino acids, ends counted.

The CDR3 sequence is CASRGGEREWEQYF. CDR3 sequence (DNA): TGTGCCAGCAGGGGGGGCGAGCGGGAGTGGGAGCAGTACTTC. The chain has TRBV10-3 and TRBJ2-7; tentative D call: TRBD2 (8 bases). Per the germline V gene, CDR1 is ENHRY and CDR2 is SYGVKD. This CDR3 spans 14 amino acids. Trimming stripped 10 bases from V and 7 bases from J, with 23 bases between.

The table lists this clonotype with many counts. The chain has TRBV5-6 and TRBJ2-7; 8 bases line up with TRBD2. The CDR3 runs to 14 residues. Germline assignment: CDR1 SGHDT and CDR2 YYEEEE. V was pared by 0 bases and J by 6 bases, with 5 bases of the junction left unmatched. In DNA, the CDR3 is TGTGCCAGCAGCTTGGTCGCGGGGGGCGGCGAGCAGTACTTC. Translated: CASSLVAGGGEQYF.